This TCR beta chain was profiled in a study of identical twins. Study-wide results and limits: While abundant cord blood beta clonotypes carried fewer insertions, memory repertoires showed no such pattern. Compared with unrelated sharing, twin-shared out-of-frame alpha sequences had more low-probability sequences.

CDR3 size: 15 residues. In germline, CDR1 is SGHDN, CDR2 FVKESK. V was clipped by 10 bases and J by 2 bases; unmatched bases: 10. For this clonotype: Its matching antigen is unknown.

cDNA carried unique molecular identifiers, and a universal primer site was added by template switching. TCRdb re-derived calls from the 5' RACE reads in MiXCR, one entry per CDR3 protein. This table has about 340,000 distinct CDR3 sequences, 9% to 15% appearing once. This sample also appeared in a second study, on yellow fever vaccine responses in identical twins.

The sample comprised CD8+ T cells sorted from blood. The clonotype comes from a young woman in good health. V and J are TRBV14 and TRBJ2-2, with 7 bases lining up with TRBD2. Here the CDR3 DNA reads TGTGCCACCACATGGACTAGGAGCAACACCGGGGAGCTGTTTTTT. Protein sequence: CATTWTRSNTGELFF.